The 30 T cell receptor beta chains below were found in one sample sequenced in a study of control samples from healthy donors and cancer patients. Clones were sequenced by immunoSEQ multiplex PCR, and TCRdb holds only the in-frame ones, with some missing. The sample has some 160,000 clones, roughly 90% seen once. The sample comprised blood. Source of these receptors: a woman in her twenties or thirties in good health.

The chain has TRBV29-1 and TRBJ1-5, with a weak D call TRBD1 (5 bases). Per the germline V gene, CDR1 is SQVTM and CDR2 is ANQGSEA. V shed 0 bases and J shed 6 bases, with 9 bases lying between them. The CDR3 contains 13 residues. CDR3: CSVEDREGQPQHF. The CDR3 nucleotides read TGCAGCGTTGAAGACAGGGAGGGTCAGCCCCAGCATTTT.

The chain links TRBV20-1 to TRBJ1-5; D uncertain. V lost 7 bases, J lost 2 bases, and 12 bases lay in between. Germline V gene data show CDR1 as DFQATT and CDR2 as SNEGSKA (reference sequence). The CDR3 covers 13 residues. CDR3 residues: CSVSTHRNQPQHF. CDR3 DNA sequence: TGCAGTGTTAGTACACACCGCAATCAGCCCCAGCATTTT.

The chain employs TRBV5-1 and TRBJ2-1; perhaps D is TRBD1 or TRBD2 (5 bases each). The germline gives CDR1 SGHRS, CDR2 YFSETQ. The CDR3 has 15 residues. Trimming shortened V by 5 bases and J by 8 bases, and 20 bases separated the two germline ends. The CDR3 DNA follows: TGCGCCAGCAGTCTCCGGGACCGATCTTCGTATGAGCAGTTCTTC. Translated: CASSLRDRSSYEQFF.

The chain recombines TRBV4-2 with TRBJ2-7; TRBD2 is a possible D gene (5 bases). Looked up from germline, CDR1 is LGHNA and CDR2 is YNFKEQ. The V gene lost 4 bases and the J gene lost 2 bases, with 12 bases spanning the gap. The CDR3 spans 14 residues. CDR3 coding DNA: TGTGCCAGCAGCCCTGATGGACTTACCTACGAGCAGTACTTC. Protein sequence: CASSPDGLTYEQYF.

The chain combines TRBV28 with TRBJ1-6; D call uncertain. CDR1 and CDR2 from the germline V gene are MDHEN and SYDVKM. CDR3 length: 18 residues. V was clipped by 3 bases and J by 2 bases, with 17 bases between them. The CDR3 coding sequence is TGTGCCAGCAGTTTTCCCTCGTGGAGGGCGCCCTATAATTCACCCCTCCACTTT. Its protein is CASSFPSWRAPYNSPLHF. Drawing the rest from reference TRBV28 and TRBJ1-6, the complete variable domain is DVKVTQSSRYLVKRTGEKVFLECVQDMDHENMFWYRQDPGLGLRLIYFSYDVKMKEKGDIPEGYSVSREKKERFSLILESASTNQTSMYLCASSFPSWRAPYNSPLHFGNGTRLTVT.

The chain uses TRBV29-1 and TRBJ1-2; TRBD1 matches at 8 bases. The V gene's germline CDR1 is SQVTM and CDR2 ANQGSEA. With V trimmed by 0 bases and J by 4 bases, 7 bases remained unmatched. CDR3 length: 15 amino acids. CDR3 loop: CSVEDRGPQTYGYTF. CDR3 DNA: TGCAGCGTTGAAGACAGGGGGCCGCAAACCTATGGCTACACCTTC.

The V call is TRBV18, the J call TRBJ2-3; D is unclear. Germline V lookup: CDR1 KGHSH, CDR2 LQKENI. With 3 bases removed from V and 2 bases from J, the gap between germline ends came to 9 bases. The CDR3 runs 14 residues. CDR3 in DNA: TGTGCCAGCTCACCGCCCACCTTCACAGATACGCAGTATTTT. It encodes CASSPPTFTDTQYF.

The J gene is TRBJ2-1, the V gene TRBV11-2, with 10 positions matching TRBD2. This CDR3 region has 16 residues. The V and J ends lost 2 bases and 7 bases, in that order; junction bases with no gene match: 8. Germline V gene data show CDR1 as SGHAT and CDR2 as FQNNGV. CDR3 nucleotide sequence: TGTGCCAGCAGCTTATCCAGCGGGAGGGCAGGGAATGAGCAGTTCTTC. Its translation: CASSLSSGRAGNEQFF.

The chain links TRBV4-1 to TRBJ2-3; 8 bases are shared with TRBD2. The CDR3 has 16 amino acids. Germline CDR1 reads MGHRA; CDR2 reads YSYEKL. J lost 2 bases, V lost 1 base, and 5 bases had no gene match. The CDR3 sequence is CASSQAGSGATDTQYF. CDR3 nucleotides: TGCGCCAGCAGCCAAGCAGGTAGCGGGGCCACAGATACGCAGTATTTT.

The V and J genes are TRBV2 and TRBJ1-6; D is unclear. The germline CDR1 and CDR2 sequences are SNHLY and FYNNEI. V was shortened by 1 base and J by 11 bases, with 12 bases between the two germline ends. The CDR3 covers 14 residues. DNA for the CDR3: TGTGCCAGCAGTGAAGGGGAGGGCATACCACCCCTCCACTTT. Protein sequence: CASSEGEGIPPLHF.

The chain couples TRBV7-9 to TRBJ2-7; D not resolved. The CDR3 runs to 15 residues. Trimming left V 4 bases short and J 2 bases short, with 15 bases between. Germline CDR1 SEHNR, CDR2 FQNEAQ (reference sequence). The CDR3 loop reads CASSSGRIEAYEQYF. The CDR3 coding sequence is TGTGCCAGCAGCTCAGGACGGATTGAAGCCTACGAGCAGTACTTC.

CDR3 region: CASRINTEAFF. CDR3 nucleotides: TGTGCCAGCAGAATTAACACTGAAGCTTTCTTT. The chain uses TRBV28 and TRBJ1-1; D gene unclear. CDR1 is MDHEN, CDR2 SYDVKM, per germline. The CDR3 length is 11 residues. V was clipped by 6 bases and J by 2 bases, with 4 bases between them. Full variable domain (missing parts from reference TRBV28 and TRBJ1-1): DVKVTQSSRYLVKRTGEKVFLECVQDMDHENMFWYRQDPGLGLRLIYFSYDVKMKEKGDIPEGYSVSREKKERFSLILESASTNQTSMYLCASRINTEAFFGQGTRLTVV.

V and J are TRBV4-2 and TRBJ2-1; perhaps TRBD2 as D (6 bases). Germline V lookup: CDR1 LGHNA, CDR2 YNFKEQ. This CDR3 contains 18 residues. V was cut by 4 bases and J by 7 bases, with 26 bases left in between. As DNA, the CDR3 is TGTGCCAGCAGCCTGGAGGTAGAAGGGGCCTGGGGGAGGAATGAGCAGTTCTTC. Its translation is CASSLEVEGAWGRNEQFF.

Comments on this clone: The sample contains more than one DNA sequence encoding this CDR3. The chain uses TRBV28 and TRBJ1-5; 10 bases are shared with TRBD1. Germline V CDR1 and CDR2: MDHEN, SYDVKM. J gave up 4 bases and V 5 bases, and 2 bases lay outside the gene matches. CDR3 size: 14 residues. For the CDR3, the DNA is TGTGCCAGCAGTCGGGACAGGGGAAATCAGCCCCAGCATTTT. It specifies CASSRDRGNQPQHF.

This chain uses TRBV21-1 with TRBJ2-7; the table's D call, TRBD2, was not checked against the DNA. TRBV21-1 is a known pseudogene. The CDR3 is made up of 16 amino acids. CDR3 loop: CAPRGRAGEDPYEQYF. For the CDR3, the DNA is TGTGCCCCGCGGGGACGGGCGGGCGAAGACCCATACGAGCAGTACTTC.

V gene TRBV29-1 combines with J gene TRBJ1-3, with D hard to call. CDR3 length: 13 residues. In germline, CDR1 is SQVTM, CDR2 ANQGSEA. V shed 4 bases and J shed 0 bases, with 7 bases lying between them. The CDR3 loop reads CSVGVDSGNTIYF. In nucleotides, the CDR3 is TGCAGCGTTGGGGTAGACTCTGGAAACACCATATATTTT.

The chain couples TRBV4-1 to TRBJ2-3, with 9 bases identical to TRBD1. Germline V gene sequence: CDR1 MGHRA, CDR2 YSYEKL. V dropped 1 base and J dropped 8; count of bases not matched to a gene: 13. CDR3 length: 17 amino acids. Here the CDR3 DNA reads TGCGCCAGCAGCCAAGGTACAGGGGGCTGGGTAGCGGTTACGCAGTATTTT. Translating it yields CASSQGTGGWVAVTQYF.

This chain uses TRBV28 with TRBJ1-5; 7 positions agree with TRBD1. J lost 2 bases, V lost 8 bases, and 9 bases had no gene match. CDR1 is MDHEN and CDR2 is SYDVKM in the germline V gene. The CDR3 has 15 amino acids. CDR3 DNA: TGTGCCAGCGGACTGAATGGACAGGGCAATCAGCCCCAGCATTTT. Amino acid sequence: CASGLNGQGNQPQHF.

The chain combines TRBV7-9 with TRBJ2-7, with 8 bases identical to TRBD2. The CDR3 is made up of 16 amino acids. V lost 3 bases and J lost 2; bases outside the gene matches: 9. Germline V lookup: CDR1 SEHNR, CDR2 FQNEAQ (reference sequence). The CDR3 here is CASSLDLAGPAYEQYF. In DNA form, the CDR3 reads TGTGCCAGCAGCTTGGATCTAGCGGGTCCCGCCTACGAGCAGTACTTC. Drawing the rest from reference TRBV7-9 and TRBJ2-7, the complete variable domain is DTGVSQNPRHKITKRGQNVTFRCDPISEHNRLYWYRQTLGQGPEFLTYFQNEAQLEKSRLLSDRFSAERPKGSFSTLEIQRTEQGDSAMYLCASSLDLAGPAYEQYFGPGTRLTVT.

This chain's CDR3 is CASSEGFGYTF. CDR3 DNA sequence: TGTGCCAGCAGTGAAGGGTTTGGCTACACCTTC. V and J are TRBV6-1 and TRBJ1-2, with no clear D. Germline V gene data show CDR1 as MNHNS and CDR2 as SASEGT. This CDR3 contains 11 residues. The germline V and J ends were trimmed by 1 base and 7 bases, with 4 bases remaining between them.

The rearrangement uses TRBV19 and TRBJ1-1, with TRBD1 identical over 8 bases. Germline V CDR1 and CDR2: LNHDA, SQIVND (reference sequence). V lost 2 bases and J lost 4; bases outside the gene matches: 3. The length of the CDR3 is 14 residues. CDR3 sequence reads: CASSIQGAPTEAFF. CDR3 nucleotide sequence: TGTGCCAGTAGTATACAGGGGGCGCCCACTGAAGCTTTCTTT. The whole variable domain, remainder taken from reference TRBV19 and TRBJ1-1, is DGGITQSPKYLFRKEGQNVTLSCEQNLNHDAMYWYRQDPGQGLRLIYYSQIVNDFQKGDIAEGYSVSREKKESFPLTVTSAQKNPTAFYLCASSIQGAPTEAFFGQGTRLTVV.

The CDR3 is CASSYGGQGSYEQYF. In DNA, the CDR3 is TGTGCCAGCAGTTACGGAGGCCAGGGATCCTACGAGCAGTACTTC. The gene calls are TRBV6-6 and TRBJ2-7; D tentatively fits TRBD1 or TRBD2 (5 bases each). The germline CDR1 and CDR2 sequences are MNHNY and SVGAGI (reference sequence). This CDR3 contains 15 residues. Trimming removed 2 bases from V and 1 base from J, with 12 bases in between.

This chain connects TRBV7-3 to TRBJ2-1; 9 bases line up with TRBD1. CDR3 length equals 15 residues. Germline V gene lookup returns CDR1 SGHTA and CDR2 FQGTGA. J lost 10 bases, V lost 5 bases, and 12 bases had no gene match. The CDR3 here is CASSPTGTGIEEQFF. Here the CDR3 DNA reads TGTGCCAGCAGCCCGACCGGGACAGGGATTGAGGAGCAGTTCTTC.

The J gene is TRBJ2-7, the V gene TRBV6-2 or TRBV6-3, with TRBD1 matching 10 bases. The trim removed 0 bases at V and 0 bases at J, leaving 2 bases unmatched. CDR1 and CDR2 from the germline V gene are MNHEY and SVGEGT. This CDR3 has 16 amino acids. As DNA, the CDR3 is TGTGCCAGCAGTTACTCGACAGGGGGCCCCTCCTACGAGCAGTACTTC. Translation: CASSYSTGGPSYEQYF.

The rearrangement joins TRBV28 to TRBJ1-5; D unclear. The germline V gene has CDR1 MDHEN and CDR2 SYDVKM. The CDR3 has 13 residues. V was cut by 8 bases and J by 2 bases, with 10 bases left in between. CDR3 loop: CASPLVGNQPQHF. For the CDR3, the DNA is TGTGCCAGCCCTTTGGTAGGCAATCAGCCCCAGCATTTT.

Comments on this clone: Other DNA sequences from this sample encode an identical CDR3 as well. V is TRBV28 and J is TRBJ2-7; 7 bases line up with TRBD1. CDR3 length: 16 residues. CDR1 is MDHEN and CDR2 is SYDVKM in the germline V gene. Trimming removed 3 bases from V and 4 bases from J; junction bases left unmatched: 12. The CDR3 reads CASSFIQGLVSYEQYF. CDR3 bases: TGTGCCAGCAGTTTCATACAGGGGTTGGTCTCTTACGAGCAGTACTTC. The full variable domain, with the rest looked up from reference TRBV28 and TRBJ2-7, is DVKVTQSSRYLVKRTGEKVFLECVQDMDHENMFWYRQDPGLGLRLIYFSYDVKMKEKGDIPEGYSVSREKKERFSLILESASTNQTSMYLCASSFIQGLVSYEQYFGPGTRLTVT.

The rearrangement links TRBV5-1 to TRBJ2-7; 9 nucleotides agree with TRBD1. Germline values: CDR1 SGHRS, CDR2 YFSETQ. V lost 4 bases and J lost 2; bases outside the gene matches: 10. This CDR3 spans 16 amino acids. The CDR3 protein is CASSPVGGQGTYEQYF. CDR3 coding DNA: TGCGCCAGCAGCCCGGTGGGGGGACAGGGCACCTACGAGCAGTACTTC.

The chain has TRBV28 and TRBJ1-2; 7 bases agree with TRBD1. Germline V gene sequence: CDR1 MDHEN, CDR2 SYDVKM. The CDR3 has 14 amino acids. Trimming cost V 4 bases and J 6 bases; bases outside gene matches: 8. The CDR3 region is CASSSPGTVDGYTF. The CDR3 nucleotides read TGTGCCAGCAGTTCCCCTGGGACAGTCGATGGCTACACCTTC.

The count of this clone is one. The rearrangement uses TRBV10-1 and TRBJ2-7; D gene uncertain. In germline, CDR1 is WNHNN, CDR2 SYGVQD (reference sequence). The V end was cut by 3 bases, the J end by 1 base, with 10 bases between. This CDR3 contains 14 residues. CDR3 amino acids: CASSDQVESYEQYF. CDR3 nucleotide sequence: TGCGCCAGCAGTGATCAGGTGGAATCCTACGAGCAGTACTTC.

V usage is TRBV10-3 and J usage is TRBJ1-1; a weak D match, TRBD1 (5 bases). V lost 0 bases, J lost 7 bases, and 12 bases lay in between. This CDR3 comprises 14 residues. CDR1 is ENHRY and CDR2 is SYGVKD in the germline V gene. The CDR3 reads CAISESRQTSEAFF. The CDR3 coding sequence is TGTGCCATCAGTGAGTCCCGACAGACGAGTGAAGCTTTCTTT.